The 17 T cell receptor beta chains presented below share a single source sample, sequenced in a study of T cell responses to AZD1222 COVID-19 vaccine. The protocol was immunoSEQ multiplex PCR, while the TCRdb copy is restricted to in-frame clones and leaves out a portion. The data show 99,000 or so clones, roughly nine tenths seen once. The sample consisted of peripheral blood, taken 28 days after the second AZD1222 dose. The receptors originated from an adult who received the AZD1222 COVID-19 vaccine.

The V call is TRBV30, the J call TRBJ1-4; D remains unclear. CDR1 is GTSNPN and CDR2 is SVGIG in the germline V gene (reference sequence). Trimming took 1 base from V and 8 from J, leaving 11 bases between them. The CDR3 spans 13 residues. DNA of the CDR3: TGTGCCTGGAGTGGCGGGGTAGGGGAAAAACTGTTTTTT. Translated, it gives CAWSGGVGEKLFF.

This clone came up once. The J gene is TRBJ1-3, the V gene TRBV5-1; a weak D match, TRBD1 (5 bases). CDR1 SGHRS and CDR2 YFSETQ come from the germline V gene. V lost 7 bases and J lost 6, with 20 bases in between. CDR3 length equals 15 residues. The CDR3 reads CASRPSAGRENTIYF. The CDR3 DNA follows: TGCGCCAGCCGTCCTTCCGCAGGGCGTGAAAACACCATATATTTT. The variable domain in full, completed from reference TRBV5-1 and TRBJ1-3, reads KAGVTQTPRYLIKTRGQQVTLSCSPISGHRSVSWYQQTPGQGLQFLFEYFSETQRNKGNFPGRFSGRQFSNSRSEMNVSTLELGDSALYLCASRPSAGRENTIYFGEGSWLTVV.

V gene TRBV21-1 combines with J gene TRBJ2-1. TRBV21-1 constitutes a pseudogene. This CDR3 is built from 13 residues. Here the CDR3 reads CASSSWYYNEQFF. CDR3 nucleotide sequence: TGTGCCAGCAGCTCTTGGTATTACAATGAGCAGTTCTTC.

This chain uses TRBV6-4 with TRBJ2-3, with D perhaps matching TRBD1 (5 bases). Germline CDR1 MRHNA, CDR2 SNTAGT. The CDR3 covers 13 residues. The V end was cut by 3 bases, the J end by 4 bases, with 8 bases between. Here the CDR3 reads CASSEQEADTQYF. In nucleotides, the CDR3 is TGTGCCAGCAGTGAACAGGAAGCAGATACGCAGTATTTT.

The genes are TRBV7-9 and TRBJ2-1; D remains ambiguous. Trimming shortened V by 0 bases and J by 6 bases, and 12 bases separated the two germline ends. Germline values: CDR1 SEHNR, CDR2 FQNEAQ (reference sequence). The CDR3 totals 15 residues. The CDR3 nucleotides are TGTGCCAGCAGCTTAGCGGTCGGAAGGATCAATGAGCAGTTCTTC. Protein sequence: CASSLAVGRINEQFF. Full variable domain (outside the CDR3, taken from reference TRBV7-9 and TRBJ2-1): DTGVSQNPRHKITKRGQNVTFRCDPISEHNRLYWYRQTLGQGPEFLTYFQNEAQLEKSRLLSDRFSAERPKGSFSTLEIQRTEQGDSAMYLCASSLAVGRINEQFFGPGTRLTVL.

A word on this clone: A junction end diverges from the germline sequence, so it may reflect a read error. The DNA for the CDR3 is TGTGCCTGGAGTGTAACTCCCAGTTACGAGCGGTACTTC. This gives the protein CAWSVTPSYERYF. The chain recombines TRBV30 with TRBJ2-7, with D uncertain. Germline values: CDR1 GTSNPN, CDR2 SVGIG (reference sequence). The CDR3 has 13 amino acids.

The CDR3 DNA is TGTGCCAGCAGCCTCCAAGGGGGGGGGCGGGACACTGAAGCTTTCTTT. Its protein is CASSLQGGGRDTEAFF. The chain has TRBV9 and TRBJ1-1; perhaps TRBD1 as D (6 bases). Trimming removed 4 bases from V and 3 bases from J, with 19 bases in between. Germline values: CDR1 SGDLS, CDR2 YYNGEE. CDR3 length: 16 residues. Drawing the rest from reference TRBV9 and TRBJ1-1, the complete variable domain is DSGVTQTPKHLITATGQRVTLRCSPRSGDLSVYWYQQSLDQGLQFLIQYYNGEERAKGNILERFSAQQFPDLHSELNLSSLELGDSALYFCASSLQGGGRDTEAFFGQGTRLTVV.

V is TRBV2 and J is TRBJ2-5; 8 positions agree with TRBD1. This CDR3 has 15 residues. V dropped 6 bases and J dropped 6; count of bases not matched to a gene: 12. Germline values: CDR1 SNHLY, CDR2 FYNNEI. The CDR3 protein is CASRAGQGPLQTQYF. Here the CDR3 DNA reads TGTGCCAGCAGGGCAGGACAGGGTCCCCTCCAGACCCAGTACTTC.

The chain couples TRBV24-1 to TRBJ1-5; TRBD1 might be the D (5 bases). V lost 2 bases and J 6 bases, leaving 13 bases between the germline ends. There are 15 residues in the CDR3. CDR1 and CDR2 (germline): KGHDR, SFDVKD. The CDR3 nucleotides are TGTGCCACCAGTGATTCCTCTACAGGTCGTCAGCCCCAGCATTTT. It encodes CATSDSSTGRQPQHF.

The chain recombines TRBV6-5 with TRBJ2-7, with 8 bases fitting TRBD1. CDR3 length: 16 residues. Germline CDR1 MNHEY, CDR2 SVGAGI. Unmatched junction bases numbered 11, after V lost 4 bases and J lost 3 bases. The CDR3 nucleotides are TGTGCCAGCAGTTCCCGACGAGGGACAGGAAGCTACGAGCAGTACTTC. This encodes CASSSRRGTGSYEQYF.

V is TRBV29-1 and J is TRBJ2-7; the D gene could be TRBD1 or TRBD2 (5 bases each). CDR1 and CDR2 from the germline V gene are SQVTM and ANQGSEA. The V gene lost 3 bases and the J gene lost 7 bases, with 22 bases spanning the gap. The CDR3 runs to 15 residues. The CDR3 DNA sequence: TGCAGCGTTGAGCGGCCTGGGACGGCTGAGTGGGAGCAGTACTTC. It specifies CSVERPGTAEWEQYF.

The CDR3 spells CASGSGLAESSYNEQFF. CDR3 nucleotide sequence: TGTGCTAGTGGTTCCGGACTAGCGGAGAGCTCCTACAATGAGCAGTTCTTC. The chain carries TRBV12-5 and TRBJ2-1; the match to TRBD2 covers 10 bases. The trim removed 4 bases at V and 0 bases at J, leaving 6 bases unmatched. This CDR3 comprises 17 residues. CDR1 is LGHNT and CDR2 is FRNRAP in the germline V gene.

The rearrangement joins TRBV19 to TRBJ1-1, with TRBD1 matching over 8 bases. V was pared by 0 bases and J by 5 bases, with 8 bases of the junction left unmatched. The CDR3 is 16 amino acids. From germline, CDR1 is LNHDA and CDR2 SQIVND (reference sequence). CDR3 bases: TGTGCCAGTAGTATAGAATCCTCCTACAGGGGGACTGAAGCTTTCTTT. This gives the protein CASSIESSYRGTEAFF.

The V gene is TRBV11-2, the J gene TRBJ1-1; no firm D call. V was trimmed by 4 bases and J by 0 bases, leaving 21 bases between them. CDR3 length: 18 amino acids. Germline loops: CDR1 SGHAT, CDR2 FQNNGV. The CDR3 reads CASSSRPPAVVMNTEAFF. As DNA, the CDR3 is TGTGCCAGCAGCTCGCGGCCCCCAGCAGTCGTAATGAACACTGAAGCTTTCTTT.

The chain couples TRBV5-1 to TRBJ2-1; 7 bases match TRBD2. The J segment lost 2 bases and the V segment lost 0 bases, leaving 5 bases of the junction unmatched. The CDR3 loop spans 16 amino acids. Germline CDR1 is SGHRS and CDR2 is YFSETQ. Written as DNA, the CDR3 is TGCGCCAGCAGCTTGGAGGGGAGGGCCGCCTACAATGAGCAGTTCTTC. This sequence encodes CASSLEGRAAYNEQFF.

This chain uses TRBV2 with TRBJ1-2; possibly TRBD1 for D (6 bases). CDR1 SNHLY and CDR2 FYNNEI come from the germline V gene. V was cut by 7 bases and J by 8 bases, with 17 bases left in between. CDR3 length: 13 residues. Here the CDR3 DNA reads TGTGCCAGCACCCGCGACAGGAATGACGGCTACACCTTC. It encodes CASTRDRNDGYTF.

The gene calls are TRBV10-3 and TRBJ2-5, with 8 bases aligning to TRBD2. The V gene's germline CDR1 is ENHRY and CDR2 SYGVKD. The V and J ends lost 10 bases and 4 bases, in that order; junction bases with no gene match: 14. The CDR3 runs to 15 residues. CDR3 sequence: CASHEGKRERETQYF. The CDR3 region has the DNA TGTGCCAGCCATGAAGGAAAGCGGGAGAGAGAGACCCAGTACTTC.